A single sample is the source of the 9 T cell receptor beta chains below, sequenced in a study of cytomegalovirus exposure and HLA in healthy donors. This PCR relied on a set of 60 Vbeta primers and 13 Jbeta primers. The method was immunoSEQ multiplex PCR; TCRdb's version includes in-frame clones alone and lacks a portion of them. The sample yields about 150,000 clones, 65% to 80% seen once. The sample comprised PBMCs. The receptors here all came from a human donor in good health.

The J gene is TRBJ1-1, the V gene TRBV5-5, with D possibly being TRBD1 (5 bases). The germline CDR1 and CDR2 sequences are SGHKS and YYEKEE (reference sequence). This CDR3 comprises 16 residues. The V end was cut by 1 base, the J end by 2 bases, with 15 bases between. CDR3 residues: CASSLLGQGGNTEAFF. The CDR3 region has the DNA TGTGCCAGCAGCTTGCTAGGGCAGGGTGGAAACACTGAAGCTTTCTTT.

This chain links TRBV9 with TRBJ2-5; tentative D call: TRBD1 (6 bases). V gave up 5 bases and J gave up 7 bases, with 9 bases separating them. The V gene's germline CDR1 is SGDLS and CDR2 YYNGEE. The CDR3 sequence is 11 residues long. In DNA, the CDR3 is TGTGCCAGCAGTAAAGGGGGGACCCAGTACTTC. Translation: CASSKGGTQYF.

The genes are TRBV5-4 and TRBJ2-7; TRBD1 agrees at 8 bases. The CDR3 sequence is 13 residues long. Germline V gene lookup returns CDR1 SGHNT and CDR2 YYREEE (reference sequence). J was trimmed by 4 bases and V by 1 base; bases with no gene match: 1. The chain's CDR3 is CASSLTGGYEQYF. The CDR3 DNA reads TGTGCCAGCAGCTTGACAGGGGGTTACGAGCAGTACTTC.

Here the CDR3 DNA reads TGTGCCAGCAGCCCGGTAGATACGCAGTATTTT. As protein: CASSPVDTQYF. The chain carries TRBV7-9 and TRBJ2-3; D ambiguous. Per the germline V gene, CDR1 is SEHNR and CDR2 is FQNEAQ (reference sequence). Trimming left V 5 bases short and J 5 bases short, with 5 bases between. CDR3 length: 11 residues. Together with reference TRBV7-9 and TRBJ2-3, the CDR3 gives the full variable domain: DTGVSQNPRHKITKRGQNVTFRCDPISEHNRLYWYRQTLGQGPEFLTYFQNEAQLEKSRLLSDRFSAERPKGSFSTLEIQRTEQGDSAMYLCASSPVDTQYFGPGTRLTVL.

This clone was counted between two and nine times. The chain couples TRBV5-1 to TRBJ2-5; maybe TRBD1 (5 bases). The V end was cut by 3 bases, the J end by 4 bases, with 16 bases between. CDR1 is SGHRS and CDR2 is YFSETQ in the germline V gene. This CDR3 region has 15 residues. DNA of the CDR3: TGCGCCAGCAGCTCCCCGGGCCTAGGGGCAGAGACCCAGTACTTC. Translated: CASSSPGLGAETQYF.

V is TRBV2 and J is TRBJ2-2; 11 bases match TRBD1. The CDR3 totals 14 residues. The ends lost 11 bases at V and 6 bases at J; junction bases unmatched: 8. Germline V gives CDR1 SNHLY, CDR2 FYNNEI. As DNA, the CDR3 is TGTGCCTCCAAGGGGGACAGGGGGGCCGGGGAGCTGTTTTTT. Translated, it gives CASKGDRGAGELFF.

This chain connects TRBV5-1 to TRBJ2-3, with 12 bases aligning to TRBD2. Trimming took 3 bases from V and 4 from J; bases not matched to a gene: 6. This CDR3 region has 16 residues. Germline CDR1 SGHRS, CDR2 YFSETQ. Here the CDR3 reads CASSSGLAGSPDTQYF. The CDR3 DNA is TGCGCCAGCAGCTCCGGACTAGCGGGAAGCCCAGATACGCAGTATTTT.

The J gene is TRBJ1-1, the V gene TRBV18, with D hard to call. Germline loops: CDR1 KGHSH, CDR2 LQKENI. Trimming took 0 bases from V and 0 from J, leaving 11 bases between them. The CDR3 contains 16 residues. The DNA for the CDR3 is TGTGCCAGCTCACCACCGCGAGAAAGAGTGAACACTGAAGCTTTCTTT. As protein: CASSPPRERVNTEAFF.

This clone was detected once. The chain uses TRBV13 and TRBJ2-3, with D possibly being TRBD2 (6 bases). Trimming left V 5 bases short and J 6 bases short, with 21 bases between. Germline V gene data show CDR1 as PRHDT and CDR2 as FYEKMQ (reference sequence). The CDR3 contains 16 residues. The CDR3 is CASSGGTSHARDTQYF. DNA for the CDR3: TGTGCCAGCAGCGGAGGGACTTCCCACGCGCGGGATACGCAGTATTTT.